The sequence of this TCR beta chain was determined in a study of metastatic and nonmetastatic thyroid tumors. Patients were all untreated before their thyroid surgery. As originally analysed: To classify distant metastasis in papillary thyroid cancer, a model was built from CDR3 differences across clinicopathological groups. Using MiXCR, TCRdb reanalyzed the PCR reads. The V and J calls come from TCRdb's annotation, not from the publication. This table holds 20,000 to 25,000 clones, roughly 24% found once. Germline loops: CDR1 SGHVS, CDR2 FQNEAQ. V gave up 5 bases and J gave up 2 bases, with 15 bases separating them. The CDR3 spans 15 residues. Study results and caveats: Malignant tumors reportedly showed significantly higher TCR beta diversity than benign nodules in both blood and tumor.

At least ten counts were recorded for this clone. Its antigen is not known. The TCR was taken from a female donor with papillary thyroid cancer or a benign thyroid nodule (not recorded which). Some clones in this sample may be carry-over from other donors' samples. V usage is TRBV7-8 and J usage is TRBJ1-1, with D perhaps matching TRBD1 (6 bases). The specimen sequenced was tumor tissue. CDR3: CASSTTTGGNTEAFF. In nucleotides, the CDR3 is TGTGCCAGCAGCACCACGACAGGAGGTAACACTGAAGCTTTCTTT.